This entry is about one T cell receptor beta chain. No antigen is known for it. In germline, CDR1 is SNHLY, CDR2 FYNNEI. V was shortened by 8 bases and J by 3 bases, with 10 bases between the two germline ends. The CDR3 loop spans 12 amino acids. The sample originates from a study of shared clonotypes between healthy human individuals. Data came from immunoSEQ multiplex PCR; TCRdb stores just in-frame clones and leaves some out. The data show a few million clones, approximately 92% seen once. Overall study findings and caveats: Richness estimates generally favored naive over memory subsets. Across a few donors, naive CD4 shared around 5%, naive CD8 more than 3%, memory CD4 approximately 2.5%, memory CD8 over 0.3%. Sampling included only blood; tissue repertoires likely differ.

V usage is TRBV2 and J usage is TRBJ1-2; D is unclear. Sequenced input: naive CD4+ T cells sorted from blood. As for subset: CD45RA+ positively selected. This sequence was found in a man between 18 and 35 years old in good health. Here the CDR3 reads CASRPFHYGYTF. CDR3 coding DNA: TGTGCCAGCCGGCCCTTCCACTATGGCTACACCTTC.